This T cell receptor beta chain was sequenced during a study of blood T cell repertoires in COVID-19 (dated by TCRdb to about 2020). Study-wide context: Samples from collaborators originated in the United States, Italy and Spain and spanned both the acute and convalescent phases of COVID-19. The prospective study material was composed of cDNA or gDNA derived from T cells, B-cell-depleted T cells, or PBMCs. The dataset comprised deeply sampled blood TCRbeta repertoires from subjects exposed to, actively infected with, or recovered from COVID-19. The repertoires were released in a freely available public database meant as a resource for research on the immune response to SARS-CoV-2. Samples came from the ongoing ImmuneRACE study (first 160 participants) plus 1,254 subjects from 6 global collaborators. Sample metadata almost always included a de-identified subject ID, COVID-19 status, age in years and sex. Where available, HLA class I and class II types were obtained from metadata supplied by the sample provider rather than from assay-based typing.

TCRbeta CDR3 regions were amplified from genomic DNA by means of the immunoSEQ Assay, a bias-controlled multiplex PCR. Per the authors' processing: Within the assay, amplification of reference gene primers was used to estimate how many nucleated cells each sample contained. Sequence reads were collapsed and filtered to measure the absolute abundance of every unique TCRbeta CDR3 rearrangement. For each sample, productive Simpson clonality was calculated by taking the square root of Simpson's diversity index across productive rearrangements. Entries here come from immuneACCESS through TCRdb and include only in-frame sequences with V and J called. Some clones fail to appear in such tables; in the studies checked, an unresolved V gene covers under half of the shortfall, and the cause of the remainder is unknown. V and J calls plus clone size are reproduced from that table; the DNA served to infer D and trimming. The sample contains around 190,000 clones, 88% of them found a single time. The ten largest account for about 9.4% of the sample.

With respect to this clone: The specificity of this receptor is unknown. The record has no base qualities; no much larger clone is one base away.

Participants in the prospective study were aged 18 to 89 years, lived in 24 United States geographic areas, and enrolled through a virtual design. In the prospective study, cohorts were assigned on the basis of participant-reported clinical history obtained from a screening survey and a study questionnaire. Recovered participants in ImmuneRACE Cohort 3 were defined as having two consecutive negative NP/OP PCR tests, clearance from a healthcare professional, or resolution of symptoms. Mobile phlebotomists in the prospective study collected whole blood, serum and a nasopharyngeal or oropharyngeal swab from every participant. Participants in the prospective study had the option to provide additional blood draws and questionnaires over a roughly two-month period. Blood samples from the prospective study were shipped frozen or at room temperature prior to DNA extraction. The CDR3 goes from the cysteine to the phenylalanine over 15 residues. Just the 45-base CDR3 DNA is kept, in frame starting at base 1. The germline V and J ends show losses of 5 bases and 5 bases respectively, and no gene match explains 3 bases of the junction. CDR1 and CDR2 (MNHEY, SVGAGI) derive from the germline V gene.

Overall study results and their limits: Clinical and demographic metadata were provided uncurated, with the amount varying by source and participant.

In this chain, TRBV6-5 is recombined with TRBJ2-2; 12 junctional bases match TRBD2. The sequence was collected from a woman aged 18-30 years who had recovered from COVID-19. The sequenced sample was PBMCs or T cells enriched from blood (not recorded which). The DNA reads TGTGCCAGCAGTCGTCTAGCGGGAGGGACCGGGGAGCTGTTTTTT. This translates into CASSRLAGGTGELFF.